Following are 21 T cell receptor beta chains from one sample sequenced in a study of naive and memory T cell subsets. Whole-study results and caveats: Possibly reflecting memory cells re-expressing CD45RA, a few larger clonotypes occurred in naive repertoires, especially CD8.

Antigen specificity for these receptors is unknown. Two oligonucleotides, mixed equimolar, formed the beta constant-region primer covering TRBC1 and TRBC2. Four rounds of PCR amplified the ligated cDNA using nested alpha and beta constant-region primers plus SP2. Each CDR3 protein is one row after TCRdb ran MiXCR on the UMI-ligation and nested PCR reads. The profile shows 120,000 to 150,000 distinct CDR3 sequences, approximately 21% of them singletons. The sequenced sample was naive CD8+ T cells from blood. Receptors were obtained from a human donor in good health.

This clonotype showed up just a few times. The V call is TRBV6-5, the J call TRBJ1-2; a weak D match, TRBD1 (6 bases). V shed 5 bases and J shed 6 bases, with 16 bases lying between them. Germline V gene lookup returns CDR1 MNHEY and CDR2 SVGAGI. The CDR3 consists of 14 residues. The CDR3, as DNA: TGTGCCAGCAGTCAGGGGAAGGGTGGCGATGGCTACACCTTC. It yields the protein CASSQGKGGDGYTF.

The chain carries TRBV28 and TRBJ2-6, with unresolved D. This CDR3 has 18 residues. With 5 bases removed from V and 4 bases from J, the gap between germline ends came to 21 bases. Germline CDR1 and CDR2: MDHEN and SYDVKM. CDR3 residues: CASSPTGTRVSGANVLTF. The CDR3 DNA follows: TGTGCCAGCAGTCCGACGGGCACTCGTGTTTCGGGGGCCAACGTCCTGACTTTC.

There are a few counts of this clonotype. The chain uses TRBV24-1 and TRBJ2-7, with D unclear. The CDR3 length is 13 residues. Looked up from germline, CDR1 is KGHDR and CDR2 is SFDVKD. V was clipped by 9 bases and J by 4 bases, with 15 bases between them. The chain's CDR3 is CATGSTGSYEQYF. For the CDR3, the DNA is TGTGCCACCGGCTCCACCGGGTCGTACGAGCAGTACTTC.

The genes are TRBV29-1 and TRBJ1-3; 7 positions match TRBD1. V lost 5 bases and J lost 0; bases outside the gene matches: 4. The CDR3 spans 14 residues. Germline CDR1 SQVTM, CDR2 ANQGSEA. This chain's CDR3 is CSVTGANSGNTIYF. The CDR3 DNA sequence: TGCAGCGTTACAGGGGCGAACTCTGGAAACACCATATATTTT.

The rearrangement links TRBV6-5 to TRBJ1-1; 7 positions agree with TRBD1. Germline loops: CDR1 MNHEY, CDR2 SVGAGI. Trimming cost V 6 bases and J 1 base; bases outside gene matches: 5. CDR3 size: 14 residues. DNA of the CDR3: TGTGCCAGCAGCCCAGGGGGGACGAACACTGAAGCTTTCTTT. This gives the protein CASSPGGTNTEAFF.

This clonotype was found a few times. V and J are TRBV20-1 and TRBJ2-1; D not certain. Trimming removed 0 bases from V and 9 bases from J, with 12 bases in between. Germline-derived CDR1 and CDR2 are DFQATT and SNEGSKA (reference sequence). The CDR3 totals 13 residues. Here the CDR3 DNA reads TGCAGTGCTAGAGATATCGGTCCAGGTGAGCAGTTCTTC. Translated, it gives CSARDIGPGEQFF.

There are a few counts of this clonotype. The chain is built from TRBV27 and TRBJ2-2; TRBD2 matches 7 bases. With 6 bases clipped from V and 2 bases from J, the junction kept 12 bases outside the gene matches. This CDR3 has 17 residues. Per germline, CDR1 MNHEY and CDR2 SMNVEV (reference sequence). The CDR3 protein is CASSRDYPFLNTGELFF. The CDR3 coding sequence is TGTGCCAGCAGCCGGGACTACCCGTTTCTAAACACCGGGGAGCTGTTTTTT.

This chain joins TRBV12-3 or TRBV12-4 and TRBJ2-3, with D perhaps matching TRBD2 (6 bases). V was cut by 1 base and J by 6 bases, with 14 bases left in between. The CDR3 is 15 residues long. CDR3 coding DNA: TGTGCCAGCAGTTTAGGGGGGGAAATAGGGGATACGCAGTATTTT. Translation gives CASSLGGEIGDTQYF.

This clonotype occurred a few times. This chain uses TRBV7-9 with TRBJ1-5; tentative D call: TRBD1 (6 bases). The CDR3 has 15 amino acids. V was pared by 3 bases and J by 3 bases, with 12 bases between. Per the germline V gene, CDR1 is SEHNR and CDR2 is FQNEAQ (reference sequence). This chain's CDR3 is CASSFGQGPNQPQHF. CDR3 DNA sequence: TGTGCCAGCAGCTTTGGGCAGGGGCCCAATCAGCCCCAGCATTTT.

This clonotype appeared a few times. This sequence joins TRBV5-1 and TRBJ2-1; 16 bases match TRBD2. CDR3 length equals 15 residues. The trim removed 7 bases at V and 10 bases at J, leaving 8 bases unmatched. Germline CDR1 is SGHRS and CDR2 is YFSETQ. Here the CDR3 DNA reads TGCGCCAGCGATGGAGGGACTAGCGGGAGGGCCGAGCAGTTCTTC. Translating it yields CASDGGTSGRAEQFF.

The chain uses TRBV13 and TRBJ2-1; no reliable D call. Per germline, CDR1 PRHDT and CDR2 FYEKMQ (reference sequence). The CDR3 is 12 residues long. The germline V and J ends were trimmed by 5 bases and 5 bases, with 7 bases remaining between them. The CDR3 DNA sequence: TGTGCCAGCAGCCCCGATAACAATGAGCAGTTCTTC. Protein: CASSPDNNEQFF.

The chain recombines TRBV27 with TRBJ1-2; 7 bases line up with TRBD1. The CDR3 is 18 residues long. The junction had 13 bases not matched to a gene; V was cut back by 0 bases and J by 3 bases. CDR1 and CDR2 (germline): MNHEY, SMNVEV (reference sequence). CDR3 in DNA: TGTGCCAGCAGTTTATCGGCCCCCCTGGGACAGCAAGACTATGGCTACACCTTC. Its protein product is CASSLSAPLGQQDYGYTF.

The chain combines TRBV19 with TRBJ1-2, with 8 bases that match TRBD1. With 10 bases clipped from V and 0 bases from J, the junction kept 13 bases outside the gene matches. Looked up from germline, CDR1 is LNHDA and CDR2 is SQIVND (reference sequence). The CDR3 spans 16 residues. This CDR3 is CATSHGQGDANYGYTF. As DNA, the CDR3 is TGTGCCACGTCTCATGGACAGGGCGACGCTAACTATGGCTACACCTTC.

In its sample, this clonotype was seen a few times. V is TRBV7-9 and J is TRBJ1-1, with D hard to call. In germline, CDR1 is SEHNR, CDR2 FQNEAQ (reference sequence). V was pared by 5 bases and J by 6 bases, with 10 bases between. The CDR3 consists of 12 residues. This chain's CDR3 is CASSALVAEAFF. CDR3 DNA sequence: TGTGCCAGCAGCGCTCTCGTCGCTGAAGCTTTCTTT.

The gene calls are TRBV15 and TRBJ2-3, with D possibly matching TRBD1 (6 bases). The V end was cut by 5 bases, the J end by 1 base, with 13 bases between. The germline V gene encodes CDR1 LNHNV and CDR2 YYDKDF (reference sequence). The CDR3 is 15 residues long. The CDR3: CATSSRDIGTDTQYF. CDR3 sequence (DNA): TGTGCCACCAGCTCCCGGGACATCGGCACAGATACGCAGTATTTT.

V is TRBV13 and J is TRBJ2-1; D might be TRBD2 (6 bases). The CDR3 consists of 16 residues. Germline CDR1 and CDR2: PRHDT and FYEKMQ (reference sequence). V lost 3 bases, J lost 5 bases, and 17 bases lay in between. The CDR3 DNA is TGTGCCAGCAGCTTTGAGGTCGGGCGGGGAGACAATGAGCAGTTCTTC. This codes for CASSFEVGRGDNEQFF.

The chain links TRBV6-2 or TRBV6-3 to TRBJ1-2; D not certain. The germline CDR1 and CDR2 sequences are MNHEY and SVGEGT. Deletions cut 6 bases from V and 6 bases from J, with 20 bases between. The CDR3 is made up of 15 amino acids. The CDR3 loop reads CASRPPYNPIDGYTF. Written as DNA, the CDR3 is TGTGCCAGCAGACCCCCTTACAACCCTATTGATGGCTACACCTTC.

This clonotype was counted only a few times. The chain joins TRBV7-2 to TRBJ2-3; 8 nucleotides match TRBD2. The CDR3 sequence is 17 residues long. The trim removed 1 base at V and 3 bases at J, leaving 9 bases unmatched. Germline-derived CDR1 and CDR2 are SGHTA and FQGNSA. The CDR3 bases are TGTGCCAGCAGCTTAGTCGGGCGGGAGGATGGAACAGATACGCAGTATTTT. Residues: CASSLVGREDGTDTQYF.

The chain carries TRBV7-8 and TRBJ2-1; D may be TRBD1 (5 bases). CDR3 size: 12 residues. V was clipped by 1 base and J by 13 bases, with 11 bases between them. Germline V gene data show CDR1 as SGHVS and CDR2 as FQNEAQ. The chain's CDR3 is CASSLDRTLQFF. The CDR3 DNA is TGTGCCAGCAGCTTAGATCGGACACTACAGTTCTTC. The whole variable domain, filled in from reference TRBV7-8 and TRBJ2-1, reads GAGVSQSPRYKVAKRGQDVALRCDPISGHVSLFWYQQALGQGPEFLTYFQNEAQLDKSGLPSDRFFAERPEGSVSTLKIQRTQQEDSAVYLCASSLDRTLQFFGPGTRLTVL.

The sample holds a few counts of this clonotype. The genes are TRBV28 and TRBJ2-7; either TRBD1 or TRBD2 may supply D (5 bases each). V dropped 1 base and J dropped 0 bases, with 10 bases sitting between them. The CDR3 consists of 15 residues. Germline V gene lookup returns CDR1 MDHEN and CDR2 SYDVKM. CDR3 sequence reads: CASSLFLGASYEQYF. The CDR3 DNA follows: TGTGCCAGCAGTTTATTTCTCGGGGCCTCCTACGAGCAGTACTTC.

The chain has TRBV5-4 and TRBJ2-3; 7 nucleotides match TRBD2. The junction had 11 bases not matched to a gene; V was cut back by 3 bases and J by 10 bases. Germline-derived CDR1 and CDR2 are SGHNT and YYREEE (reference sequence). The CDR3 spans 14 residues. CDR3 protein: CASSSFSPLAPQYF. DNA of the CDR3: TGTGCCAGCAGCTCCTTTTCTCCACTAGCGCCGCAGTATTTT.